This section outlines one T cell receptor (beta chain) sequence together with its context. Which antigen it targets is not known. Base qualities are missing; no much larger clone stands one base away. Library creation used the immunoSEQ multiplex PCR assay. RNA was extracted from all samples and reverse transcribed into cDNA as template for TCR sequencing. First-strand cDNA was synthesized with SuperScript III using a 2:1 mix of oligo-dT and random hexamers. A synthetic immune receptor repertoire was used to measure amplification bias, and any remaining bias was corrected computationally. On the authors' methods: Raw reads were preprocessed for error removal, and CDR3 was defined according to IMGT conventions as running from the conserved cysteine to phenylalanine. To get clonality, Shannon entropy was normalized by log2 of the number of productive unique TCRs and the result was subtracted from 1. Whether scalp clones were CD4 or CD8 was inferred by matching scalp TCRbeta sequences against CD4 and CD8 repertoires sorted from blood. TCRdb took this table from immuneACCESS and kept in-frame rearrangements with V and J called. Such tables lack part of the clones; where checked against another copy, unresolved V genes explain under half of the gap, and the rest is unexplained. V and J calls and clone size are given by that table; D and trimming were obtained from the DNA. The sample yields 100,000 to 150,000 clones; about 61% were counted once. Just under 30% of the sample is taken by the ten largest.

The intended sense of this specimen's time point label: around 4 weeks on oral tofacitinib. Per the publication, the treatment or condition label means: oral pan-JAK inhibitor, 5-10 mg twice daily. Lesional scalp punch biopsies and peripheral blood were obtained from alopecia areata patients. PBMCs were isolated by density centrifugation and stained for CD3, CD4 and CD8, and CD4+ and CD8+ T cells were sorted on a FACSAria. This entry is derived from a study of CD8+ T cells in alopecia areata (dated by TCRdb to the late 2010s). About the full investigation: Treated patients were enrolled in an open-label pilot trial of oral tofacitinib, 5 to 10 mg twice daily, for moderate-to-severe alopecia areata. Tofacitinib was administered for 6 to 18 months, and 6 months of follow-up off drug were then conducted to assess delayed response and recurrence. Disease severity in treated patients was measured with the SALT score, which quantifies the percentage of affected scalp surface area. To study T cell clonal expansion in alopecia areata, the researchers applied high-throughput TCRbeta sequencing to both the C3H/HeJ mouse model and human patients. Human TCRbeta sequencing covered scalp tissue and sorted CD4+ and CD8+ peripheral blood T cells from patchy and totalis/universalis alopecia areata patients and healthy controls. Biopsies were taken from tofacitinib-treated patients at baseline and again at 4 and 24 weeks into treatment, and several of those patients also had a later scalp biopsy. Clonality in the scalp was compared among normal scalp (n=4), patchy alopecia areata scalp (n=8), and alopecia totalis/universalis scalp (n=8). The RNA source kit depended on sample type: the PAXgene miRNA kit for fixed scalp, the miRNeasy kit for PBMCs, and the RNeasy kit for mouse skin. Amplification of TCRbeta CDR3 regions was done by immunoSEQ multiplex PCR using 35 Vbeta forward primers and 13 Jbeta reverse primers.

Overall results and qualifications from the work: Many expanded lesional clones persisted in scalp and blood during tofacitinib treatment, which may partly explain relapse after stopping treatment. Compared with normal scalp, lesional scalp, particularly in alopecia totalis/universalis, had higher clonality and more expanded CD8+ clones, which suggests antigenic drive. Unlike mouse skin, which is dominated by gammadelta T cells, normal human skin has resident alphabeta T cells that are also sequenced, and this complicates analysis of the scalp TCR repertoire. Tofacitinib significantly decreased scalp clonality and the number of expanded CD8+ clones among the top 100 scalp clones. Because the treated cohort was small and included a single nonresponder, larger studies are needed to assess links between baseline CD8+ expansion and response. Shared TCR sequences between patients were less evident than in mice, which may be partly attributable to HLA diversity in the patient population.

V is clipped by 1 base and J by 1 base, and the sequence between their germline boundaries is 16 bases long. As encoded in the germline V gene (reference sequence), CDR1 is MNHEY while CDR2 is SMNVEV. The CDR3 spans 17 residues, from the cysteine through the phenylalanine. Left in the record is the CDR3 DNA by itself, 51 bases read in frame from the first base. This clonotype originated in a human donor with alopecia areata. Sequences were derived from CD8+ T cells sorted from blood, sampled at week 4, from a patient treated with tofacitinib. Rearrangement joined TRBV27 to TRBJ1-1; the D segment cannot be called with confidence. The DNA sequence reads TGTGCCAGCAGTTTATTGGGAGTACATCTACCGAACACTGAAGCTTTCTTT. This gives the protein CASSLLGVHLPNTEAFF.